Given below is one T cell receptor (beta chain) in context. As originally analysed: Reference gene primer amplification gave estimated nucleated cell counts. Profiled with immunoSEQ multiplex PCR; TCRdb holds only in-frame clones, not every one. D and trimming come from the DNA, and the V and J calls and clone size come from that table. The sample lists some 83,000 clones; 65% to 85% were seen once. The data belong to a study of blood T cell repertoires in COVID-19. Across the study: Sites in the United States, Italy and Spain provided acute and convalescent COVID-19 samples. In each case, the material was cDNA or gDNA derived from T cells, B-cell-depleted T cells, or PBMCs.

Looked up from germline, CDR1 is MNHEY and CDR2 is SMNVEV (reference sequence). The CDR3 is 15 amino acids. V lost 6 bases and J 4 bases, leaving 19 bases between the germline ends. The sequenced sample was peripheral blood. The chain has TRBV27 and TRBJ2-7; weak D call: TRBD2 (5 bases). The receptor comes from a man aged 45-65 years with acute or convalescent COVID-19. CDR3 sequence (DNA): TGTGCCAGCAGCTCCCACGGGGTTAGCACGTACGAGCAGTACTTC. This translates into CASSSHGVSTYEQYF.